The 26 T cell receptor beta chains in this list originate from one sample, sequenced in a study of blood T cell repertoires in COVID-19 (TCRdb year 2020). The library came from the immunoSEQ multiplex PCR assay. The clones in this table, taken by TCRdb from immuneACCESS, are in-frame only. Not every clone is retained; where verified, under half of the shortfall comes from an unresolved V gene, and the cause of the rest is unknown. The sample has 85,000 to 90,000 clones on record, roughly nine tenths of them singletons. The ten largest clones add up to about 5.2% of the sample. The sequenced material came from peripheral blood. The receptor set was obtained from a woman of 80 years or more with active COVID-19.

The J gene is TRBJ2-7, the V gene TRBV7-2; 7 positions agree with TRBD1. The V gene's germline CDR1 is SGHTA and CDR2 FQGNSA. The CDR3 consists of 12 residues. V gave up 5 bases and J gave up 4 bases; unmatched junction bases: 2. Here the CDR3 reads CASSRGRYEQYF. CDR3 coding DNA: TGTGCCAGCAGCAGGGGGCGGTACGAGCAGTACTTC.

The rearrangement links TRBV5-1 to TRBJ2-3; 8 positions agree with TRBD2. Looked up from germline, CDR1 is SGHRS and CDR2 is YFSETQ. Unmatched junction bases numbered 9, after V lost 5 bases and J lost 1 base. There are 16 residues in the CDR3. CDR3 in DNA: TGCGCCAGCAGTGAAGTAGCGGGACCAGGCACAGATACGCAGTATTTT. Encoded protein: CASSEVAGPGTDTQYF.

The J gene is TRBJ1-1, the V gene TRBV11-3; tentatively, D is TRBD1 (6 bases). This CDR3 contains 14 residues. The V and J ends lost 4 bases and 3 bases respectively, with 12 bases between them. Germline-derived CDR1 and CDR2 are SGHNT and YENEEA. This CDR3 reads CASSWGRGDTEAFF. The CDR3 DNA is TGTGCCAGCAGCTGGGGCAGGGGAGACACTGAAGCTTTCTTT.

V and J are TRBV19 and TRBJ2-1, with D maybe TRBD2 (5 bases). The germline V gene encodes CDR1 LNHDA and CDR2 SQIVND (reference sequence). The CDR3 runs to 14 residues. Between the trimmed V and J ends, which lost 6 bases and 8 bases, there was a span of 17 bases. CDR3: CASRIGRVGDEQFF. CDR3 sequence (DNA): TGTGCCAGTAGGATTGGGAGAGTGGGCGATGAGCAGTTCTTC.

This sequence joins TRBV6-6 and TRBJ1-6, with D maybe TRBD1 (5 bases). Between the trimmed V and J ends, which lost 6 bases and 7 bases, there was a span of 13 bases. From germline, CDR1 is MNHNY and CDR2 SVGAGI (reference sequence). The CDR3 totals 14 residues. This chain's CDR3 is CASSIQGENSPLHF. The CDR3 bases are TGTGCCAGCAGCATTCAGGGTGAGAATTCACCCCTCCACTTT.

This clone was counted once. V usage is TRBV5-5 and J usage is TRBJ2-1; D is perhaps TRBD2 (6 bases). V was pared by 4 bases and J by 9 bases, with 17 bases between. The germline gives CDR1 SGHKS, CDR2 YYEKEE (reference sequence). The CDR3 contains 14 residues. CDR3 region: CASSPPRREAEQFF. CDR3 nucleotides: TGTGCCAGCAGCCCCCCACGCAGGGAGGCTGAGCAGTTCTTC.

In its sample, this clone was seen once. The rearrangement joins TRBV6-6 to TRBJ1-2, with TRBD1 matching over 8 bases. Germline V gene lookup returns CDR1 MNHNY and CDR2 SVGAGI (reference sequence). The CDR3 spans 14 residues. Trimming took 5 bases from V and 4 from J; bases not matched to a gene: 6. The DNA for the CDR3 is TGTGCCAGCAGTCCCGGACAGGGTCCCTATGGCTACACCTTC. Its translation: CASSPGQGPYGYTF.

V usage is TRBV4-1 and J usage is TRBJ1-5; D not certain. The germline V gene has CDR1 MGHRA and CDR2 YSYEKL. Trimming shortened V by 1 base and J by 8 bases, and 9 bases separated the two germline ends. This CDR3 is 13 amino acids long. CDR3 loop: CASSQGRFEPQHF. CDR3 in DNA: TGCGCCAGCAGCCAAGGCAGGTTCGAGCCCCAGCATTTT.

The chain has TRBV7-5 and TRBJ2-7; the D call TRBD2 from the table was never checked on the DNA. TRBV7-5 is a documented pseudogene. The length of the CDR3 is 16 residues. The CDR3 reads CVRSPMGRGDSDEQYF. CDR3 DNA: TGTGTCAGAAGCCCGATGGGGAGGGGTGATTCCGACGAGCAGTACTTC.

CDR3 coding DNA: TGTGCCAGCAGCTTGGATTACAGATACGAGCAGTACTTC. It translates to CASSLDYRYEQYF. The chain is built from TRBV5-4 and TRBJ2-7; D not resolved. Germline V gene data show CDR1 as SGHNT and CDR2 as YYREEE (reference sequence). The CDR3 contains 13 residues. Trimming removed 0 bases at V and 4 bases at J, with 8 bases between.

The rearrangement links TRBV7-6 to TRBJ2-7; no firm D call. Germline values: CDR1 SGHVS, CDR2 FNYEAQ. The CDR3 consists of 14 residues. V lost 5 bases and J 0 bases, leaving 11 bases between the germline ends. Here the CDR3 reads CASSALIGSYEQYF. CDR3 nucleotide sequence: TGTGCCAGCAGCGCTTTGATCGGCTCCTACGAGCAGTACTTC. Using reference TRBV7-6 and TRBJ2-7 for the parts outside the CDR3, the full variable domain is GAGVSQSPRYKVTKRGQDVALRCDPISGHVSLYWYRQALGQGPEFLTYFNYEAQQDKSGLPNDRFSAERPEGSISTLTIQRTEQRDSAMYRCASSALIGSYEQYFGPGTRLTVT.

CDR3 amino acids: CSVRKDRNTEAFF. Written as DNA, the CDR3 is TGCAGCGTTAGAAAGGACAGGAACACTGAAGCTTTCTTT. The rearrangement joins TRBV29-1 to TRBJ1-1, with D perhaps matching TRBD1 (6 bases). The CDR3 has 13 amino acids. Trimming stripped 5 bases from V and 1 base from J, with 11 bases between. Germline assignment: CDR1 SQVTM and CDR2 ANQGSEA.

The J gene is TRBJ1-1, the V gene TRBV28; perhaps TRBD1 as D (6 bases). Trimming removed 5 bases at V and 4 bases at J, with 17 bases between. Germline V gene sequence: CDR1 MDHEN, CDR2 SYDVKM. There are 15 residues in the CDR3. This chain's CDR3 is CASSGPARGGTEAFF. The CDR3 nucleotides are TGTGCCAGCAGTGGACCGGCCCGAGGGGGCACTGAAGCTTTCTTT.

The rearrangement links TRBV21-1 to TRBJ1-5; TRBD1 is the table's D call and was not checked against the DNA. TRBV21-1 is reported as a pseudogene. CDR3 size: 16 residues. The CDR3 here is CASSKRSGTGTQPQHF. CDR3 nucleotide sequence: TGTGCCAGCAGCAAACGATCGGGGACAGGCACTCAGCCCCAGCATTTT.

The chain joins TRBV6-5 to TRBJ2-7; TRBD2 aligns across 8 bases. V lost 6 bases and J lost 2; bases outside the gene matches: 3. This CDR3 is built from 13 residues. Germline-derived CDR1 and CDR2 are MNHEY and SVGAGI. CDR3 in DNA: TGTGCCAGCAGCCAGGGACTAGCCTACGAGCAGTACTTC. Residues: CASSQGLAYEQYF.

The V gene is TRBV18, the J gene TRBJ2-5; 8 nucleotides line up with TRBD2. Germline CDR1 is KGHSH and CDR2 is LQKENI. The CDR3 contains 17 residues. After removal of 1 base from V and 5 bases from J, the junction contained 12 bases not matched to a gene. CDR3 amino acids: CASSPRQAGEVGETQYF. In nucleotides, the CDR3 is TGTGCCAGCTCACCACGACAAGCGGGAGAGGTCGGGGAGACCCAGTACTTC.

The genes are TRBV7-8 and TRBJ1-2; 7 positions match TRBD1. Germline CDR1 and CDR2: SGHVS and FQNEAQ. V trimming: 5 bases; J trimming: 3 bases; junction bases outside the gene matches: 6. CDR3 size: 14 residues. The CDR3 nucleotides are TGTGCCAGCAGCCGTAGGGGGCCCTACTATGGCTACACCTTC. Protein product: CASSRRGPYYGYTF. The complete variable domain, with remaining parts taken from reference TRBV7-8 and TRBJ1-2, reads GAGVSQSPRYKVAKRGQDVALRCDPISGHVSLFWYQQALGQGPEFLTYFQNEAQLDKSGLPSDRFFAERPEGSVSTLKIQRTQQEDSAVYLCASSRRGPYYGYTFGSGTRLTVV.

V gene TRBV4-3 combines with J gene TRBJ2-1; 7 nucleotides align to TRBD1. Germline-derived CDR1 and CDR2 are LGHNA and YSLEER. The CDR3 loop spans 15 amino acids. V shed 3 bases and J 2 bases; nucleotides not matched to a gene: 4. The CDR3 sequence is CASSHRQGPYNEQFF. The CDR3 nucleotides are TGCGCCAGCAGCCACCGACAGGGACCCTACAATGAGCAGTTCTTC.

Only one count was recorded for this clone. The chain is built from TRBV10-3 and TRBJ2-1; maybe TRBD2 (6 bases). Germline V CDR1 and CDR2: ENHRY, SYGVKD. The CDR3 extends over 16 amino acids. Trimming left V 0 bases short and J 4 bases short, with 13 bases between. The CDR3 loop reads CAISESIAEPYNEQFF. DNA of the CDR3: TGTGCCATCAGTGAGTCCATAGCGGAGCCATACAATGAGCAGTTCTTC.

V is TRBV5-4 and J is TRBJ2-4, with a tentative D call TRBD1 (5 bases). Germline assignment: CDR1 SGHNT and CDR2 YYREEE (reference sequence). This CDR3 comprises 16 residues. V was shortened by 5 bases and J by 9 bases, with 24 bases between the two germline ends. The CDR3 loop is CASSLTQGTGLGIQYF. CDR3 nucleotide sequence: TGTGCCAGCAGTCTAACTCAGGGAACGGGTCTTGGCATTCAGTACTTC.

This chain uses TRBV4-3 with TRBJ2-7; 10 nucleotides agree with TRBD2. This CDR3 spans 17 amino acids. From germline, CDR1 is LGHNA and CDR2 YSLEER. V dropped 2 bases and J dropped 2; count of bases not matched to a gene: 9. The CDR3 nucleotides are TGCGCCAGCAGCCAAAAAGCGGGAGGGACCCCCACCTACGAGCAGTACTTC. Residues: CASSQKAGGTPTYEQYF.

This chain joins TRBV15 and TRBJ2-1; D is ambiguous. Trimming left V 0 bases short and J 4 bases short, with 10 bases between. The CDR3 extends over 15 amino acids. CDR1 and CDR2 from the germline V gene are LNHNV and YYDKDF (reference sequence). CDR3 protein: CATSRERGGYNEQFF. Written as DNA, the CDR3 is TGTGCCACCAGCAGAGAAAGAGGCGGATACAATGAGCAGTTCTTC.

The CDR3: CASSDHSDTQYF. The DNA of the CDR3 is TGTGCCAGCAGCGACCACTCAGATACGCAGTATTTT. V usage is TRBV9 and J usage is TRBJ2-3, with D hard to call. The germline CDR1 and CDR2 sequences are SGDLS and YYNGEE. Trimming pared 3 bases from V and 4 bases from J, leaving 6 bases between. The CDR3 is 12 amino acids.

This clone was recorded once. The V gene is TRBV5-6, the J gene TRBJ1-2, with a possible D match to TRBD1 (5 bases). V lost 0 bases to trimming and J lost 5 bases, with 14 bases between them. The CDR3 sequence is 15 residues long. CDR1 and CDR2 from the germline V gene are SGHDT and YYEEEE. The chain's CDR3 is CASSLGSGRGYGYTF. Written as DNA, the CDR3 is TGTGCCAGCAGCTTGGGTTCAGGTCGGGGGTATGGCTACACCTTC.

V gene TRBV4-2 combines with J gene TRBJ2-1, with 11 nucleotides matching TRBD2. Per germline, CDR1 LGHNA and CDR2 YNFKEQ. Losses at the gene ends were 1 base for V and 13 bases for J; bases not matched to a gene: 15. This CDR3 has 17 amino acids. CDR3 sequence: CASSQVWETSGRRRQFF. Here the CDR3 DNA reads TGTGCCAGCAGCCAAGTCTGGGAAACTAGCGGGAGAAGACGCCAGTTCTTC.

Only a few counts were recorded for this clone. This CDR3 is CASRLGTGGVYGYTF. The CDR3 bases are TGTGCCAGCAGACTTGGGACAGGGGGTGTCTATGGCTACACCTTC. This chain links TRBV27 with TRBJ1-2; TRBD1 agrees at 11 bases. V lost 6 bases, J lost 4 bases, and 7 bases stayed unmatched. The V gene's germline CDR1 is MNHEY and CDR2 SMNVEV (reference sequence). CDR3 length: 15 amino acids.